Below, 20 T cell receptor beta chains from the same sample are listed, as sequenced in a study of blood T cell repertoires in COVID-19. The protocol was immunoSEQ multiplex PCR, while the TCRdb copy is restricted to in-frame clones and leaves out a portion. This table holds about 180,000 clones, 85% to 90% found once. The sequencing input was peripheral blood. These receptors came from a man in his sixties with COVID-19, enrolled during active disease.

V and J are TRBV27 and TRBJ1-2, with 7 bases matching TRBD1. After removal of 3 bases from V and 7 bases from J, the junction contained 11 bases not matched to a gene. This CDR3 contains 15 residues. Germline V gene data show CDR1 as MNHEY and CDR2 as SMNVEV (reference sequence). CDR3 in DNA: TGTGCCAGCAGTTTTAATCCAGGGGGTTACGGTGGCTACACCTTC. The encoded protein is CASSFNPGGYGGYTF.

The CDR3 nucleotides are TGCAGCGTTTCGGAGGCCTACAATGAGCAGTTCTTC. Amino acids: CSVSEAYNEQFF. The gene calls are TRBV29-1 and TRBJ2-1, with D maybe TRBD2 (5 bases). The CDR3 is 12 amino acids. CDR1 is SQVTM and CDR2 is ANQGSEA in the germline V gene. Trimming left V 5 bases short and J 2 bases short, with 7 bases between.

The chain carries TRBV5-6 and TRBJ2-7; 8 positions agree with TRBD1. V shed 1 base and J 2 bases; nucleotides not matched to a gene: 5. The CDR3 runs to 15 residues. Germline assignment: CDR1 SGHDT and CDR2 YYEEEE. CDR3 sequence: CASSLWPGGTYEQYF. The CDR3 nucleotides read TGTGCCAGCAGCTTGTGGCCAGGGGGCACCTACGAGCAGTACTTC.

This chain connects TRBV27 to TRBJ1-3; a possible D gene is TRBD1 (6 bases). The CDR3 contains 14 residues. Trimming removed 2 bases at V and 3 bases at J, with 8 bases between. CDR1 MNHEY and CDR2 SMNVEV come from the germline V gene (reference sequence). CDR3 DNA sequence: TGTGCCAGCAGTTTAAGGGGGGGTGGAAACACCATATATTTT. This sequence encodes CASSLRGGGNTIYF.

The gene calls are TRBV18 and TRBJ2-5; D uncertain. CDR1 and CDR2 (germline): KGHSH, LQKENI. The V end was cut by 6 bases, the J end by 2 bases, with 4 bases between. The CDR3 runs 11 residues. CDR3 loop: CASSSQETQYF. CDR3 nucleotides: TGTGCCAGCTCGTCGCAAGAGACCCAGTACTTC.

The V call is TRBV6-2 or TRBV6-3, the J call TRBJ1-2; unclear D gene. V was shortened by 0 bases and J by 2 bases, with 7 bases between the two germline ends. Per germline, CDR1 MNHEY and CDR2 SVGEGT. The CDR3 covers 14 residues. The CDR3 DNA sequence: TGTGCCAGCAGTTACTCGTCGGGGAACTATGGCTACACCTTC. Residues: CASSYSSGNYGYTF.

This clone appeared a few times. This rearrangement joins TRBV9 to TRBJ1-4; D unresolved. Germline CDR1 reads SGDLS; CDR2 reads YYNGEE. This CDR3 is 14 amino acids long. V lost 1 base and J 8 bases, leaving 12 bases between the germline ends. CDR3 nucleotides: TGTGCCAGCAGCGTAAGGAGCGGAGGGGAAAAACTGTTTTTT. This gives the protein CASSVRSGGEKLFF. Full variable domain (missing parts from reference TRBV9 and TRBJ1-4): DSGVTQTPKHLITATGQRVTLRCSPRSGDLSVYWYQQSLDQGLQFLIQYYNGEERAKGNILERFSAQQFPDLHSELNLSSLELGDSALYFCASSVRSGGEKLFFGSGTQLSVL.

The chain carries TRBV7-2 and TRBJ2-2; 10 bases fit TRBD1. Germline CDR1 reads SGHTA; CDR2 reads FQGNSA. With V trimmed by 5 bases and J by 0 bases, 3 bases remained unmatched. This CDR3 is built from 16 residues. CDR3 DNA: TGTGCCAGCAGCATCGGACAGGGGGCGAACACCGGGGAGCTGTTTTTT. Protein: CASSIGQGANTGELFF.

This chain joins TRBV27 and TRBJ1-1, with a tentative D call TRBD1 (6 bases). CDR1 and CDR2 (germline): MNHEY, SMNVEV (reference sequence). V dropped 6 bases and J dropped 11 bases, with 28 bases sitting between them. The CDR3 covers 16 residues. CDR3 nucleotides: TGTGCCAGCAGCCCCGCTGACAGGTCCGGTAGGACTTTCGCTTTCTTT. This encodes CASSPADRSGRTFAFF.

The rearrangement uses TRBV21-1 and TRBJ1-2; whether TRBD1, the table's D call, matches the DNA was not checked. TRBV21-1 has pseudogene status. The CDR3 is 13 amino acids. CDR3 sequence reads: CASSNGTYPGYTF. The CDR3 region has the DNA TGTGCCAGCAGCAACGGGACATATCCTGGCTACACCTTC.

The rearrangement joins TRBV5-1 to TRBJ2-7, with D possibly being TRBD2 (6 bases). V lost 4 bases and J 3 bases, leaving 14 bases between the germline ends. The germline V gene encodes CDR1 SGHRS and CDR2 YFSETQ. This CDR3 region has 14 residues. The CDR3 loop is CASSLGGGIYEQYF. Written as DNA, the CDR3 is TGCGCCAGCAGCCTGGGAGGCGGGATCTACGAGCAGTACTTC. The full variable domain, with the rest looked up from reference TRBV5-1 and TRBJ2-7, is KAGVTQTPRYLIKTRGQQVTLSCSPISGHRSVSWYQQTPGQGLQFLFEYFSETQRNKGNFPGRFSGRQFSNSRSEMNVSTLELGDSALYLCASSLGGGIYEQYFGPGTRLTVT.

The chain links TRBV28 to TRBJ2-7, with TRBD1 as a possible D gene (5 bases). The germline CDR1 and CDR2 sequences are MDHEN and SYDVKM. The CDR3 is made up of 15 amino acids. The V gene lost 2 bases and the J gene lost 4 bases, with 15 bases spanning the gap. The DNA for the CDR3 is TGTGCCAGCAGTTTAGGTGGTGGGGCAGGGTACGAGCAGTACTTC. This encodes CASSLGGGAGYEQYF.

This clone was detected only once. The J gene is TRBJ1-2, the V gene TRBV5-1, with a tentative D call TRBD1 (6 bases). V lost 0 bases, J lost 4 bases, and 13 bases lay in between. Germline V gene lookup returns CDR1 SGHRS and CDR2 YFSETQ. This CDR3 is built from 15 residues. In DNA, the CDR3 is TGCGCCAGCAGCTTGGCGGTGGGGGCATCCTATGGCTACACCTTC. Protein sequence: CASSLAVGASYGYTF.

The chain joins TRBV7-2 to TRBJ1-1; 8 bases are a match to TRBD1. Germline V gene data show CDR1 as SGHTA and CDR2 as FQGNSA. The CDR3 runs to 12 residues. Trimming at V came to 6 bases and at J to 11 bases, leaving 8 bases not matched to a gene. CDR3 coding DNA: TGTGCCAGCAGAAATCAGGGGGCGGGTGCTTTCTTT. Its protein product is CASRNQGAGAFF.

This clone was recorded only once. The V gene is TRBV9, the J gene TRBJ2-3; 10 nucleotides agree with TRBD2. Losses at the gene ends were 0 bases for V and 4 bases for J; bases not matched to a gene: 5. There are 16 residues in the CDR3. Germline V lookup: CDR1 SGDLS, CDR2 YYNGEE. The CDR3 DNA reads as TGTGCCAGCAGCGTAGGGGCTAGCGGGGGTTCAGATACGCAGTATTTT. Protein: CASSVGASGGSDTQYF.

The DNA of the CDR3 is TGTGCCAGCAGTTACTCCCGTGACACTGAAGCTTTCTTT. It translates to CASSYSRDTEAFF. The gene calls are TRBV6-5 and TRBJ1-1; no clear D gene. Germline values: CDR1 MNHEY, CDR2 SVGAGI. The CDR3 has 13 residues. The V end lost 0 bases, the J end lost 3 bases, and 5 bases lay between the germline ends.

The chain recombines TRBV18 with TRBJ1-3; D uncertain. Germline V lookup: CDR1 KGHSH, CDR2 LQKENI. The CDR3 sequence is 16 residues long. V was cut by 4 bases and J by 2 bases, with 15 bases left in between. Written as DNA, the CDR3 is TGTGCCAGCTCACGCGGAGGTCCCTTAACTGGAAACACCATATATTTT. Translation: CASSRGGPLTGNTIYF. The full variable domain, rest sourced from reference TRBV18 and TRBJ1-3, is NAGVMQNPRHLVRRRGQEARLRCSPMKGHSHVYWYRQLPEEGLKFMVYLQKENIIDESGMPKERFSAEFPKEGPSILRIQQVVRGDSAAYFCASSRGGPLTGNTIYFGEGSWLTVV.

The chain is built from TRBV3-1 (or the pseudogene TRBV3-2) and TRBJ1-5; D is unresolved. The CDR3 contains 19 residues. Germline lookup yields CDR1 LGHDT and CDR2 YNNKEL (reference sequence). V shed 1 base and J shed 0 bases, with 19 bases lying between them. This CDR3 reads CASSQVSITNIYSNQPQHF. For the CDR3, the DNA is TGTGCCAGCAGCCAAGTGTCCATAACGAACATATATAGCAATCAGCCCCAGCATTTT.

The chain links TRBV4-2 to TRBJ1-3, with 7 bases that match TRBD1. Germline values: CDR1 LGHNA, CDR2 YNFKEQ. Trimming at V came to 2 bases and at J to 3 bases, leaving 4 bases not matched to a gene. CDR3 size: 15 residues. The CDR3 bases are TGTGCCAGCAGCCAACCCGACAGGGATGGAAACACCATATATTTT. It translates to CASSQPDRDGNTIYF.

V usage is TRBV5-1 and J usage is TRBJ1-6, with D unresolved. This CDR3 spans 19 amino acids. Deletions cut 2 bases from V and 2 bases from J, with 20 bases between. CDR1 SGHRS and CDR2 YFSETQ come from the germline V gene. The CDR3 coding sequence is TGCGCCAGCAGCTTCCAAGAGGGAGGGCAAAGGGCCTATAATTCACCCCTCCACTTT. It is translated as CASSFQEGGQRAYNSPLHF.